A selection of T cell receptor beta chains follows, all from one sample in a study of TIL therapy for anti-PD-1-resistant metastatic lung cancer. TCRdb's table, derived via immunoSEQ multiplex PCR, lists solely in-frame clones and lacks some. This sample has about 50,000 clones, with 79% found just once. The sample consisted of blood, taken at baseline. The receptors shown here come from a woman aged 30-85 years with non-small cell lung cancer. The CDR3 runs from the conserved cysteine through the conserved F or W. The D gene is left open where the match is weak. The listing skips clone size in some rows; elsewhere it reads once, few, many or a size class.

TGTGCCTGGAGTTTTCCCCTAGGCTATGGCTACACCTTC | CAWSFPLGYGYTF | once | - | TRBJ1-2 | TRBV30
TGTGCCAGCAGGCCACTGGGACTTTCCGGGCAGCCCCAGCATTTT | CASRPLGLSGQPQHF | - | - | TRBJ1-5 | TRBV6-6
TGTGCCAGCAGCTTTCGGATTCGACAGGGCGGCGGAAACACCATATATTTT | CASSFRIRQGGGNTIYF | - | TRBD1 | TRBJ1-3 | TRBV5-6
TGTGCCAGCAGTGGGGGACCGGGACAGGGGGTTAATTCACCCCTCCACTTT | CASSGGPGQGVNSPLHF | - | TRBD1 | TRBJ1-6 | TRBV5-4
TGTGCCAGCAGTCACCGGGACAGCCTAAACTTC | CASSHRDSLNF | - | TRBD1 | TRBJ2-7 | TRBV11-2
TGTGCCAGCAGGGACCCCTGGAACGAGCAGTACTTC | CASRDPWNEQYF | few | - | TRBJ2-7 | TRBV6-1
TGTGCCAGCAGTTTTGGGGGTGTGGGCTATGGCTACACCTTC | CASSFGGVGYGYTF | few | - | TRBJ1-2 | TRBV28
TGCGCCAGCAGGTTTAGGAGCAATCAGCCCCAGCATTTT | CASRFRSNQPQHF | once | - | TRBJ1-5 | TRBV5-1
TGTGCCAGCAGTTTTAGCGGGCTGACCTACGAGCAGTACTTC | CASSFSGLTYEQYF | few | TRBD2 | TRBJ2-7 | TRBV6-1
TGTGCCAGCAGCTGGAGGGGGGTCCTCTCTGGGGCCAACGTCCTGACTTTC | CASSWRGVLSGANVLTF | once | - | TRBJ2-6 | TRBV7-2
TGTGCCAGCCGAAACAAGGCTAGCGGCATTCCCGGGGAGCTGTTTTTT | CASRNKASGIPGELFF | - | TRBD2 | TRBJ2-2 | TRBV6-6
TGTGCCAGCAGTCCAAGGGCAGTCGAGACACCCCTCCACTTT | CASSPRAVETPLHF | once | - | TRBJ1-6 | TRBV6-5
TGTGCCAGCAGTGAGGGACTAGCGGGAGATTACGAGCAGTACTTC | CASSEGLAGDYEQYF | - | TRBD2 | TRBJ2-7 | TRBV9
TGCGCCAGCAGCTTATTGCAGCGGGAGGGCCACGAGCAGTACTTC | CASSLLQREGHEQYF | - | TRBD2 | TRBJ2-7 | TRBV5-1
TGTGCCAGTAGTATGGGACTAGTGGGCCACGAGCAGTACTTC | CASSMGLVGHEQYF | few | TRBD2 | TRBJ2-7 | TRBV19
TGTGCCAGCAGCTTGGTCGGACTAGCGGGATGGACCGACGAGCAGTACTTC | CASSLVGLAGWTDEQYF | - | TRBD2 | TRBJ2-7 | TRBV5-6
TGCAGCGTTGGGACAGCTGGAAACACCATATATTTT | CSVGTAGNTIYF | - | - | TRBJ1-3 | TRBV29-1
TGTGCCAGCAGTGAAGCTGGGCGGGTAGCTTTCTTT | CASSEAGRVAFF | - | - | TRBJ1-1 | TRBV6-1
TGTGCCAGCAGTGATTTACCAAGGGCCGCCTCCTACGAGCAGTACTTC | CASSDLPRAASYEQYF | - | - | TRBJ2-7 | TRBV2
TGTGCCAGCTCACCCACCGAAGGACAGGGGCGAGAGCAGTACTTC | CASSPTEGQGREQYF | - | TRBD1 | TRBJ2-7 | TRBV18
TGTGCCAGCAGCTTGACAGGAACAGAAGCTTTCTTT | CASSLTGTEAFF | - | - | TRBJ1-1 | TRBV5-6
TGTGCCAGCAGCGTAGCAGGGTCGAGCGGGACAGGGTTCTATGGCTACACCTTC | CASSVAGSSGTGFYGYTF | - | TRBD1 | TRBJ1-2 | TRBV9
TGTGCCATCAGTGAGCAGGATACGCAGTATTTT | CAISEQDTQYF | few | - | TRBJ2-3 | TRBV10-3
TGTGCCAGCAGCTTGGTGGGGACAGGGGTCGACACCGGGGAGCTGTTTTTT | CASSLVGTGVDTGELFF | few | TRBD1 | TRBJ2-2 | TRBV5-6
TGTGCCAGCAGTTCGGGACAGGGTGACACTGAAGCTTTCTTT | CASSSGQGDTEAFF | - | TRBD1 | TRBJ1-1 | TRBV28
TGTGCCAGCAGCCCGGGACTAGCGGCACACAATGAGCAGTTCTTC | CASSPGLAAHNEQFF | - | TRBD2 | TRBJ2-1 | TRBV7-3
TGTGCCAGCAGCGGGTCTAGCGGTATAACCGGGGAGCTGTTTTTT | CASSGSSGITGELFF | once | TRBD2 | TRBJ2-2 | TRBV6-5
TGTGCCAGCAGTTCGCCGACAGTAGGGAAGGACGAGCAGTACTTC | CASSSPTVGKDEQYF | - | - | TRBJ2-7 | TRBV27
TGTGCCAGCAGCTTAACAGCGACTTTAGTGGGCAATGAGCAGTTCTTC | CASSLTATLVGNEQFF | - | - | TRBJ2-1 | TRBV7-3
TGTGCCAGCAGGGGACAACCCTATGGCTACACCTTC | CASRGQPYGYTF | - | - | TRBJ1-2 | TRBV25-1
TGTGCCAGCAGCTTACGATTCGGGGCCTCCTATGGCTACACCTTC | CASSLRFGASYGYTF | - | - | TRBJ1-2 | TRBV7-2
TGTGCCAGCAGTTTAGCGGGAGTTGTAGGCCACGAGCAGTACTTC | CASSLAGVVGHEQYF | - | TRBD2 | TRBJ2-7 | TRBV2
TGTGCCTGGACTCGGGACGTGGATTACTCCTATAATTCACCCCTCCACTTT | CAWTRDVDYSYNSPLHF | once | - | TRBJ1-6 | TRBV30